The T cell receptor beta chain described here comes from a study of shared clonotypes between healthy human individuals. Findings and caveats of the study: Generation probabilities of non-shared clonotypes were lower (relative to those shared by all four donors).

CD45RO-negative, CCR7-selected cells formed the naive CD8 fraction, which excluded terminally differentiated effector memory CD45RA+ cells. The protocol was immunoSEQ multiplex PCR, while the TCRdb copy is restricted to in-frame clones and leaves out a portion. This table holds under 2,000,000 clones, around 96% found once. The germline CDR1 and CDR2 sequences are SGHDT and YYEEEE. V was cut by 7 bases and J by 12 bases, with 19 bases left in between. The CDR3 is 12 amino acids. Points on this clone: The antigen is undetermined.

The chain recombines TRBV5-6 with TRBJ1-2; D is possibly TRBD1 (6 bases). Sequenced sample: naive CD8+ T cells sorted from blood. The origin of this receptor is a man aged 18 to 30 in good health. Here the CDR3 DNA reads TGTGCCAGCCAGGGGCCCAATCCTTATCACACCTTC. It codes for CASQGPNPYHTF. Using reference TRBV5-6 and TRBJ1-2 for the parts outside the CDR3, the full variable domain is DAGVTQSPTHLIKTRGQQVTLRCSPKSGHDTVSWYQQALGQGPQFIFQYYEEEERQRGNFPDRFSGHQFPNYSSELNVNALLLGDSALYLCASQGPNPYHTFGSGTRLTVV.